Listed here are 30 T cell receptor beta chains from one sample, sequenced in a study of cytomegalovirus exposure and HLA in healthy donors. 60 Vbeta and 13 Jbeta primers were used in PCR. Assay: immunoSEQ multiplex PCR; the TCRdb copy retains only in-frame clones and omits some. Among over 150,000 clones listed, 80% to 90% were seen once. The sequencing sample was made of PBMCs. These receptors all come from a male donor in good health and CMV-seronegative.

The rearrangement links TRBV4-3 to TRBJ2-4; D is perhaps TRBD1 (6 bases). The V gene lost 2 bases and the J gene lost 9 bases, with 11 bases spanning the gap. CDR1 is LGHNA, CDR2 YSLEER, per germline. The CDR3 totals 13 residues. CDR3 sequence: CASSQTWDTIQYF. CDR3 coding DNA: TGCGCCAGCAGCCAAACCTGGGACACCATTCAGTACTTC.

The chain joins TRBV4-2 to TRBJ2-5; the D gene is possibly TRBD2 (6 bases). The J call is in doubt because the DNA end fits TRBJ2-7 better. The CDR3 is 14 amino acids. CDR1 and CDR2 (germline): LGHNA, YNFKEQ. DNA of the CDR3: TGTGCCAGCAGCCAGTATGCGGAGGGCTACGAGCAGTACTTC. This codes for CASSQYAEGYEQYF.

The chain carries TRBV29-1 and TRBJ2-1, with D possibly matching TRBD2 (6 bases). The germline V and J ends were trimmed by 7 bases and 0 bases, with 22 bases remaining between them. The CDR3 is 17 residues long. CDR1 is SQVTM and CDR2 is ANQGSEA in the germline V gene. The chain's CDR3 is CSGDRTNGPSSYNEQFF. Written as DNA, the CDR3 is TGCAGCGGGGACCGGACTAATGGCCCGAGCTCCTACAATGAGCAGTTCTTC.

This clone has only a few counts. The sample contains more than one DNA sequence encoding this CDR3. The chain links TRBV18 to TRBJ1-2; no firm D call. V lost 3 bases to trimming and J lost 1 base, with 6 bases between them. The germline gives CDR1 KGHSH, CDR2 LQKENI. There are 13 residues in the CDR3. The DNA of the CDR3 is TGTGCCAGCTCACCCACAGATAACTATGGCTACACCTTC. As protein: CASSPTDNYGYTF. Combining the CDR3 with reference TRBV18 and TRBJ1-2 gives the whole variable domain NAGVMQNPRHLVRRRGQEARLRCSPMKGHSHVYWYRQLPEEGLKFMVYLQKENIIDESGMPKERFSAEFPKEGPSILRIQQVVRGDSAAYFCASSPTDNYGYTFGSGTRLTVV.

As regards this clone: An end of the junction differs from the germline gene, which may be a read error. This chain links TRBV5-1 with TRBJ2-7, with TRBD1 matching 12 bases. The CDR3 is made up of 14 amino acids. CDR1 and CDR2 (germline): SGHRS, YFSETQ. The CDR3: CASTLGQGAREQYF. The CDR3 DNA follows: TGCGCCAGCACCTTGGGACAGGGGGCTCGGGAGCAGTACTTC.

This chain links TRBV29-1 with TRBJ1-2; D possibly corresponds to TRBD1 (6 bases). V lost 0 bases, J lost 0 bases, and 11 bases lay in between. Germline CDR1 is SQVTM and CDR2 is ANQGSEA. The CDR3 contains 15 residues. DNA of the CDR3: TGCAGCGTTGAAGAGTTACAGGGCGCTAACTATGGCTACACCTTC. Its protein is CSVEELQGANYGYTF. Full variable domain (rest looked up from reference TRBV29-1 and TRBJ1-2): SAVISQKPSRDICQRGTSLTIQCQVDSQVTMMFWYRQQPGQSLTLIATANQGSEATYESGFVIDKFPISRPNLTFSTLTVSNMSPEDSSIYLCSVEELQGANYGYTFGSGTRLTVV.

V is TRBV7-9 and J is TRBJ1-2, with 7 bases matching TRBD1. The CDR3 consists of 14 residues. J gave up 4 bases and V 5 bases, and 7 bases lay outside the gene matches. Germline-derived CDR1 and CDR2 are SEHNR and FQNEAQ (reference sequence). The CDR3 nucleotides read TGTGCCAGCAGCCAAACAGGGGCCAGCTATGGCTACACCTTC. It is translated as CASSQTGASYGYTF.

The chain has TRBV19 and TRBJ2-7; tentative D call: TRBD1 (6 bases). In germline, CDR1 is LNHDA, CDR2 SQIVND (reference sequence). This CDR3 has 15 residues. Deletions cut 0 bases from V and 2 bases from J, with 11 bases between. The CDR3 DNA sequence: TGTGCCAGTAGTATAGACAGGACAGCAACCTACGAGCAGTACTTC. Amino acid sequence: CASSIDRTATYEQYF.

The chain recombines TRBV29-1 with TRBJ2-7; perhaps TRBD2 as D (7 bases). The CDR3 loop spans 16 amino acids. Germline assignment: CDR1 SQVTM and CDR2 ANQGSEA. V lost 7 bases, J lost 2 bases, and 24 bases lay in between. The DNA of the CDR3 is TGCAGCGCCCCTTACCGGGGGCGGGAGAGACCCTACGAGCAGTACTTC. The encoded protein is CSAPYRGRERPYEQYF.

This sequence joins TRBV9 and TRBJ2-5; 12 bases agree with TRBD2. The CDR3 totals 15 residues. Per the germline V gene, CDR1 is SGDLS and CDR2 is YYNGEE. V trimming: 4 bases; J trimming: 3 bases; junction bases outside the gene matches: 4. The CDR3 region is CASSWGLAGEETQYF. CDR3 in DNA: TGTGCCAGCAGCTGGGGACTAGCGGGCGAAGAGACCCAGTACTTC.

V gene TRBV7-2 combines with J gene TRBJ1-2; maybe TRBD1 (5 bases). The V and J ends lost 1 base and 4 bases respectively, with 13 bases between them. This CDR3 has 15 amino acids. Looked up from germline, CDR1 is SGHTA and CDR2 is FQGNSA. CDR3 in DNA: TGTGCCAGCAGCTTAGAGGGGACTCCCATCTATGGCTACACCTTC. Translated: CASSLEGTPIYGYTF.

The chain carries TRBV14 and TRBJ2-5; TRBD1 might be the D (6 bases). The CDR3 spans 12 residues. The germline V gene has CDR1 SGHDN and CDR2 FVKESK. V lost 5 bases, J lost 13 bases, and 17 bases lay in between. In DNA, the CDR3 is TGTGCCAGCAGCTCCCGTCCCGGGACACCGTACTTC. Translation: CASSSRPGTPYF.

V and J are TRBV4-1 and TRBJ1-3, with D unclear. The CDR3 consists of 18 residues. Germline V CDR1 and CDR2: MGHRA, YSYEKL. The ends were cut back, 4 bases at V and 0 bases at J, with 19 bases in the middle. DNA of the CDR3: TGCGCCAGCAGCCCGAAAATGCGGGCCGGGAGCTCTGGAAACACCATATATTTT. Its protein product is CASSPKMRAGSSGNTIYF.

This clone was seen only once. V gene TRBV19 combines with J gene TRBJ2-2; D possibly corresponds to TRBD1 (5 bases). This CDR3 has 15 residues. The V gene lost 4 bases and the J gene lost 0 bases, with 9 bases spanning the gap. Germline V gene sequence: CDR1 LNHDA, CDR2 SQIVND (reference sequence). The CDR3 nucleotides read TGTGCCAGTAGTACAGGGTTTCCGAACACCGGGGAGCTGTTTTTT. It yields the protein CASSTGFPNTGELFF.

The J gene is TRBJ2-1, the V gene TRBV4-1; TRBD1 matches at 11 bases. CDR1 is MGHRA, CDR2 YSYEKL, per germline. The CDR3 has 19 residues. V lost 0 bases to trimming and J lost 4 bases; unmatched junction nucleotides: 11. Here the CDR3 reads CASSQEPGTGGSLYNEQFF. The CDR3 DNA reads as TGCGCCAGCAGCCAAGAACCCGGGACAGGGGGTTCGTTATACAATGAGCAGTTCTTC.

The chain joins TRBV4-1 to TRBJ2-1, with a tentative D call TRBD2 (6 bases). The V end lost 2 bases, the J end lost 3 bases, and 14 bases lay between the germline ends. The germline V gene has CDR1 MGHRA and CDR2 YSYEKL. The CDR3 sequence is 16 residues long. CDR3 loop: CASSQRAGTYYNEQFF. Written as DNA, the CDR3 is TGCGCCAGCAGCCAAAGGGCCGGGACTTACTACAATGAGCAGTTCTTC.

Only one count was recorded for this clone. The CDR3 loop reads CASSPLLQAGGNETQYF. The CDR3 DNA follows: TGTGCCAGCAGTCCGTTGTTACAGGCAGGGGGCAACGAGACCCAGTACTTC. This chain links TRBV28 with TRBJ2-5; 8 nucleotides align to TRBD1. This CDR3 contains 17 residues. J lost 5 bases, V lost 5 bases, and 16 bases had no gene match. Germline CDR1 and CDR2: MDHEN and SYDVKM.

This clone was detected only once. The chain uses TRBV28 and TRBJ1-1; 9 bases are shared with TRBD1. Germline V lookup: CDR1 MDHEN, CDR2 SYDVKM. Unmatched junction bases numbered 5, after V lost 2 bases and J lost 7 bases. This CDR3 has 14 amino acids. The DNA of the CDR3 is TGTGCCAGCAGTTTAGGGGACAGGGCGGTTGAAGCTTTCTTT. Translated, it gives CASSLGDRAVEAFF.

The genes are TRBV5-5 and TRBJ2-5, with D maybe TRBD2 (6 bases). With 4 bases removed from V and 2 bases from J, the gap between germline ends came to 12 bases. The CDR3 runs to 14 residues. Per the germline V gene, CDR1 is SGHKS and CDR2 is YYEKEE (reference sequence). The CDR3: CASSLTSRQETQYF. In DNA, the CDR3 is TGTGCCAGCAGCCTGACTAGTCGACAAGAGACCCAGTACTTC.

This chain joins TRBV7-9 and TRBJ1-4; D may be TRBD1 (6 bases). CDR3 size: 15 residues. The germline CDR1 and CDR2 sequences are SEHNR and FQNEAQ (reference sequence). Trimming shortened V by 5 bases and J by 2 bases, and 12 bases separated the two germline ends. The CDR3 DNA is TGTGCCAGCAGCATGGGACAAGCGACTAATGAAAAACTGTTTTTT. Protein: CASSMGQATNEKLFF.

V usage is TRBV5-1 and J usage is TRBJ2-7; 10 positions agree with TRBD1. Per germline, CDR1 SGHRS and CDR2 YFSETQ. The junction had 8 bases not matched to a gene; V was cut back by 3 bases and J by 2 bases. This CDR3 spans 16 amino acids. The CDR3 is CASSWDTGTGAYEQYF. The DNA of the CDR3 is TGCGCCAGCAGCTGGGATACCGGGACAGGGGCCTACGAGCAGTACTTC.

This clone was seen more than once but under ten times. The DNA for the CDR3 is TGCGCCAGCAGCCAGGCCTCAGCGGGGGGGTTCGCCGGGGAGCTGTTTTTT. As protein: CASSQASAGGFAGELFF. The rearrangement links TRBV4-3 to TRBJ2-2; TRBD2 agrees at 10 bases. Germline V CDR1 and CDR2: LGHNA, YSLEER. Losses at the gene ends were 3 bases for V and 6 bases for J; bases not matched to a gene: 10. This CDR3 region has 17 residues.

The CDR3 loop is CASSWDSLFYGYTF. The CDR3 DNA reads TGTGCCAGCAGCTGGGACAGCCTGTTCTATGGCTACACCTTC. The genes are TRBV7-9 and TRBJ1-2; 7 bases align to TRBD1. This CDR3 comprises 14 residues. CDR1 is SEHNR and CDR2 is FQNEAQ in the germline V gene (reference sequence). J was trimmed by 4 bases and V by 4 bases; bases with no gene match: 6. Full variable domain (missing parts from reference TRBV7-9 and TRBJ1-2): DTGVSQNPRHKITKRGQNVTFRCDPISEHNRLYWYRQTLGQGPEFLTYFQNEAQLEKSRLLSDRFSAERPKGSFSTLEIQRTEQGDSAMYLCASSWDSLFYGYTFGSGTRLTVV.

A few counts support this clone. The chain has TRBV4-2 and TRBJ1-4; 8 positions agree with TRBD1. With 8 bases clipped from V and 2 bases from J, the junction kept 7 bases outside the gene matches. The V gene's germline CDR1 is LGHNA and CDR2 YNFKEQ. This CDR3 is 15 amino acids long. The CDR3 region has the DNA TGTGCCAGCTCACGGACAGGGCCTACTAATGAAAAACTGTTTTTT. This gives the protein CASSRTGPTNEKLFF.

The chain joins TRBV13 to TRBJ1-3, with 7 bases matching TRBD1. V gave up 5 bases and J gave up 0 bases; unmatched junction bases: 7. The CDR3 is made up of 16 amino acids. The germline V gene has CDR1 PRHDT and CDR2 FYEKMQ (reference sequence). The CDR3 DNA reads as TGTGCCAGCAGCGCCGCCGGGACAGCCTCTGGAAACACCATATATTTT. Its protein product is CASSAAGTASGNTIYF. Based on the CDR3 plus reference TRBV13 and TRBJ1-3, the full variable domain is AAGVIQSPRHLIKEKRETATLKCYPIPRHDTVYWYQQGPGQDPQFLISFYEKMQSDKGSIPDRFSAQQFSDYHSELNMSSLELGDSALYFCASSAAGTASGNTIYFGEGSWLTVV.

The genes are TRBV16 and TRBJ2-2; 10 nucleotides line up with TRBD1. The V gene end was trimmed by 3 bases and the J gene end by 7 bases; junction bases not matched to a gene: 11. The CDR3 contains 17 residues. Per germline, CDR1 KGHSY and CDR2 FQNENV. The CDR3 DNA sequence: TGTGCCAGCAGCCATTCGAACCGGGACAGGGGCGGCGGGGAGCTGTTTTTT. This translates into CASSHSNRDRGGGELFF.

The chain recombines TRBV9 with TRBJ2-3; 12 bases fit TRBD2. This CDR3 comprises 16 residues. J lost 6 bases, V lost 4 bases, and 9 bases had no gene match. Per germline, CDR1 SGDLS and CDR2 YYNGEE. This chain's CDR3 is CASSTWSSGGADTQYF. The CDR3 region has the DNA TGTGCCAGCAGCACCTGGTCTAGCGGGGGGGCTGATACGCAGTATTTT.

The V call is TRBV4-2, the J call TRBJ2-7; D may be TRBD2 (7 bases). CDR1 is LGHNA and CDR2 is YNFKEQ in the germline V gene. Trimming took off 0 bases at V and 5 bases at J, with 14 bases between the two ends. The CDR3 runs 15 residues. CDR3 protein: CASSQERGGRHEQYF. CDR3 nucleotides: TGTGCCAGCAGCCAAGAGAGGGGGGGCCGGCACGAGCAGTACTTC.

This clone was seen only a few times. The V gene is TRBV5-8, the J gene TRBJ1-2, with TRBD1 identical over 9 bases. V lost 4 bases, J lost 3 bases, and 4 bases stayed unmatched. This CDR3 spans 14 amino acids. From germline, CDR1 is SGHTS and CDR2 YDEGEE. CDR3 coding DNA: TGTGCCAGCAGCGCCACAGGGGGCTACTATGGCTACACCTTC. Translation: CASSATGGYYGYTF.

The chain couples TRBV4-3 to TRBJ2-6; D is possibly TRBD1 (5 bases). The CDR3 extends over 19 amino acids. Trimming shortened V by 3 bases and J by 4 bases, and 22 bases separated the two germline ends. Germline values: CDR1 LGHNA, CDR2 YSLEER. The CDR3 loop reads CASSHTIPPRGAGANVLTF. DNA of the CDR3: TGCGCCAGCAGCCACACCATACCCCCACGTGGGGCGGGGGCCAACGTCCTGACTTTC.